This entry lists 10 T cell receptor beta chains sequenced from one sample in a study of cytomegalovirus exposure and HLA in healthy donors. 60 Vbeta and 13 Jbeta primers were used in PCR. Method: immunoSEQ multiplex PCR; TCRdb's copy keeps in-frame clones and lacks some. The repertoire holds 150,000 to 200,000 clones, roughly 85% seen once, with around 1.5% in the top ten. Sequencing was carried out using PBMCs. All receptors derive from a male donor in good health and CMV-seronegative.

The CDR3 coding sequence is TGTGCCAGCAGCCGGGAGGGGCCGCGGGGCTACACCTTC. This codes for CASSREGPRGYTF. The V and J genes are TRBV6-1 and TRBJ1-2; D might be TRBD1 (5 bases). The V and J ends lost 6 bases and 8 bases respectively, with 16 bases between them. CDR1 MNHNS and CDR2 SASEGT come from the germline V gene. The CDR3 contains 13 residues.

The rearrangement uses TRBV19 and TRBJ2-3; 12 bases map to TRBD2. The CDR3 runs to 14 residues. CDR1 is LNHDA, CDR2 SQIVND, per germline (reference sequence). Unmatched junction bases numbered 3, after V lost 6 bases and J lost 5 bases. The CDR3, as DNA: TGTGCCAGTAGCCCGGGACTAGCGGGAGATACGCAGTATTTT. It yields the protein CASSPGLAGDTQYF. The entire variable domain, with the rest obtained from reference TRBV19 and TRBJ2-3, is as follows: DGGITQSPKYLFRKEGQNVTLSCEQNLNHDAMYWYRQDPGQGLRLIYYSQIVNDFQKGDIAEGYSVSREKKESFPLTVTSAQKNPTAFYLCASSPGLAGDTQYFGPGTRLTVL.

The chain recombines TRBV4-1 with TRBJ1-5; D is possibly TRBD1 (5 bases). The germline V gene encodes CDR1 MGHRA and CDR2 YSYEKL. Deletions cut 3 bases from V and 9 bases from J, with 21 bases between. The CDR3 is made up of 16 amino acids. The DNA of the CDR3 is TGCGCCAGCAGCCAGGCAGCCGGGGGTAGTCTACGGCCCCAGCATTTT. Protein: CASSQAAGGSLRPQHF.

This chain connects TRBV28 to TRBJ1-4, with D perhaps TRBD1 (6 bases). V lost 6 bases and J lost 8, with 10 bases in between. Germline V CDR1 and CDR2: MDHEN, SYDVKM. The CDR3 has 12 amino acids. CDR3 in amino acids: CASRGTLEKLFF. The CDR3 coding sequence is TGTGCCAGCAGGGGGACACTCGAAAAACTGTTTTTT. The complete variable domain, with remaining parts taken from reference TRBV28 and TRBJ1-4, reads DVKVTQSSRYLVKRTGEKVFLECVQDMDHENMFWYRQDPGLGLRLIYFSYDVKMKEKGDIPEGYSVSREKKERFSLILESASTNQTSMYLCASRGTLEKLFFGSGTQLSVL.

V gene TRBV9 combines with J gene TRBJ2-5; the match to TRBD2 covers 8 bases. The junction had 4 bases not matched to a gene; V was cut back by 0 bases and J by 0 bases. CDR3 size: 16 residues. Germline V gene lookup returns CDR1 SGDLS and CDR2 YYNGEE. The CDR3 nucleotides read TGTGCCAGCAGCGTAGGTAATAGCGGGAACCAAGAGACCCAGTACTTC. Amino acids: CASSVGNSGNQETQYF.

This clone appeared a single time. The chain carries TRBV4-2 and TRBJ1-2, with 7 nucleotides matching TRBD1. The CDR3 sequence is 15 residues long. V lost 4 bases to trimming and J lost 0 bases; unmatched junction nucleotides: 5. Germline CDR1 reads LGHNA; CDR2 reads YNFKEQ. The DNA of the CDR3 is TGTGCCAGCAGCCCGGGACAGCCAGCTAACTATGGCTACACCTTC. It translates to CASSPGQPANYGYTF.

The rearrangement uses TRBV6-1 and TRBJ2-7, with D possibly being TRBD2 (6 bases). The V and J ends lost 8 bases and 2 bases respectively, with 16 bases between them. The germline V gene encodes CDR1 MNHNS and CDR2 SASEGT. The CDR3 totals 14 residues. The CDR3 DNA follows: TGTGCCAGCCTCAACGGAGGGTCAGCCTACGAGCAGTACTTC. Amino acid sequence: CASLNGGSAYEQYF.

The chain joins TRBV27 to TRBJ2-7; 12 bases line up with TRBD2. V gave up 7 bases and J gave up 3 bases; unmatched junction bases: 7. The germline V gene encodes CDR1 MNHEY and CDR2 SMNVEV (reference sequence). The CDR3 length is 15 residues. CDR3 amino acids: CASTQLAGGNYEQYF. The CDR3 DNA reads TGTGCCAGCACTCAGCTAGCGGGAGGGAACTACGAGCAGTACTTC.

The gene calls are TRBV5-1 and TRBJ2-3; no reliable D call. Trimming shortened V by 3 bases and J by 4 bases, and 12 bases separated the two germline ends. Germline assignment: CDR1 SGHRS and CDR2 YFSETQ. This CDR3 comprises 14 residues. Written as DNA, the CDR3 is TGCGCCAGCAGCTATCCCCTAGGTGCAGATACGCAGTATTTT. Translating gives CASSYPLGADTQYF.

In DNA, the CDR3 is TGTGCCACCAGCAGAGGATTTGAGGGGAGGGGGCCCCAGCATTTT. As protein: CATSRGFEGRGPQHF. This chain uses TRBV15 with TRBJ1-5, with a tentative D call TRBD1 (5 bases). The CDR3 is made up of 15 amino acids. The ends were cut back, 1 base at V and 9 bases at J, with 16 bases in the middle. Per the germline V gene, CDR1 is LNHNV and CDR2 is YYDKDF (reference sequence). Looking up the rest from reference TRBV15 and TRBJ1-5 gives the full variable domain: DAMVIQNPRYQVTQFGKPVTLSCSQTLNHNVMYWYQQKSSQAPKLLFHYYDKDFNNEADTPDNFQSRRPNTSFCFLDIRSPGLGDTAMYLCATSRGFEGRGPQHFGDGTRLSIL.